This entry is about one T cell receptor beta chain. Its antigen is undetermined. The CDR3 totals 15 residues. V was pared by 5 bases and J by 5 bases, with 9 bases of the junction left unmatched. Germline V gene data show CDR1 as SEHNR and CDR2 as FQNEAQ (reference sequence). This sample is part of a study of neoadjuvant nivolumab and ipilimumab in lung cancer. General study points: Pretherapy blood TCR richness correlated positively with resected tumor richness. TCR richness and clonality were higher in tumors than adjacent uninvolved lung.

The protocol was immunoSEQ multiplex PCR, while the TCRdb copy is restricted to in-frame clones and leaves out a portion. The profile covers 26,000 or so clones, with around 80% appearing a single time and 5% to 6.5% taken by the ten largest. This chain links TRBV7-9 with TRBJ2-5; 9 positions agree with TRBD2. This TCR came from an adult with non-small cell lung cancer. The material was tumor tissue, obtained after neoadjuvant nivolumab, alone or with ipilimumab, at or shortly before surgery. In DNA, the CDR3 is TGTGCCAGCAGCCCCCGCGGGGGGGAGTGGGAGACCCAGTACTTC. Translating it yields CASSPRGGEWETQYF.